This entry lists 17 T cell receptor beta chains sequenced from one sample in a study of Graves' ophthalmopathy and Graves' hyperthyroidism. CDR3 regions of TCR beta were amplified from RNA transcripts. HTBI primers served in a first-round RT-PCR, which a second-round multiplex PCR followed. Each CDR3 protein gets one entry after TCRdb re-called the multiplex PCR reads with MiXCR. Among roughly 170,000 distinct CDR3 sequences listed, around 39% were seen once. Sequencing was done on a sample of peripheral blood. Source of these receptors: a man aged 25 to 40 with Graves' ophthalmopathy.

This clonotype was counted a few times. This chain joins TRBV11-2 and TRBJ2-7; TRBD1 aligns across 7 bases. Per germline, CDR1 SGHAT and CDR2 FQNNGV. The CDR3 has 16 residues. V dropped 6 bases and J dropped 7; count of bases not matched to a gene: 18. The CDR3: CASSRQGRLGDGEQYF. Written as DNA, the CDR3 is TGTGCCAGCAGTCGACAGGGTCGGTTGGGGGACGGTGAGCAGTACTTC.

The chain recombines TRBV12-3 or TRBV12-4 with TRBJ1-1, with no clear D. V lost 6 bases and J lost 1, with 12 bases in between. The CDR3 covers 14 residues. CDR3 protein: CASRRERQNTEAFF. For the CDR3, the DNA is TGTGCCAGCAGACGGGAAAGACAGAACACTGAAGCTTTCTTT.

CDR3 sequence reads: CAINSGSVRTEAFF. As DNA, the CDR3 is TGTGCCATCAATTCTGGGTCCGTAAGGACTGAAGCTTTCTTT. This sequence joins TRBV10-3 and TRBJ1-1; D is unresolved. The CDR3 is made up of 14 amino acids. V lost 7 bases, J lost 5 bases, and 17 bases lay in between. CDR1 is ENHRY and CDR2 is SYGVKD in the germline V gene.

This clonotype was recorded many times. V gene TRBV11-2 combines with J gene TRBJ2-7, with 7 bases fitting TRBD2. V trimming: 5 bases; J trimming: 3 bases; junction bases outside the gene matches: 13. The CDR3 covers 16 residues. Germline V CDR1 and CDR2: SGHAT, FQNNGV. In nucleotides, the CDR3 is TGTGCCAGCAGCCAACATACGAGGACTAGGTTCTACGAGCAGTACTTC. Its translation is CASSQHTRTRFYEQYF.

The chain combines TRBV28 with TRBJ1-2; 8 nucleotides align to TRBD1. V dropped 6 bases and J dropped 7; count of bases not matched to a gene: 10. CDR3 length: 14 residues. Germline V gives CDR1 MDHEN, CDR2 SYDVKM. CDR3 bases: TGTGCCAGCAGGGCCGGGACAGGTTGGCTTGGCTACACCTTC. Encoded protein: CASRAGTGWLGYTF.

This clonotype was counted at least ten times. The V and J genes are TRBV6-2 or TRBV6-3 and TRBJ1-1; D unresolved. The CDR3 contains 15 residues. V gave up 3 bases and J gave up 1 base, with 12 bases separating them. Germline values: CDR1 MNHEY, CDR2 SVGEGT. CDR3 sequence reads: CASSYSDPENTEAFF. For the CDR3, the DNA is TGTGCCAGCAGTTATAGTGACCCAGAGAACACTGAAGCTTTCTTT.

This clonotype has a count of ten or more. The V call is TRBV28, the J call TRBJ2-7; D ambiguous. The CDR3 loop spans 13 amino acids. Looked up from germline, CDR1 is MDHEN and CDR2 is SYDVKM. The V and J ends lost 1 base and 3 bases respectively, with 7 bases between them. CDR3 in amino acids: CASSLLLDYEQYF. DNA of the CDR3: TGTGCCAGCAGTTTATTGCTTGACTACGAGCAGTACTTC.

The chain is built from TRBV11-1 and TRBJ2-7; TRBD2 aligns across 14 bases. The CDR3 has 16 residues. Germline V gene lookup returns CDR1 SGHAT and CDR2 FQDESV (reference sequence). The V segment lost 5 bases and the J segment 6 bases; nucleotides outside the gene matches: 9. In DNA form, the CDR3 reads TGTGCCAGCAGCCCAGGGACTAGCGGGAGTTTGGGCGAGCAGTACTTC. Encoded protein: CASSPGTSGSLGEQYF.

This clonotype was seen repeatedly, ten times or more. V usage is TRBV28 and J usage is TRBJ2-2; 8 bases align to TRBD1. The V gene end was trimmed by 6 bases and the J gene end by 6 bases; junction bases not matched to a gene: 12. The CDR3 contains 16 residues. Germline V gene data show CDR1 as MDHEN and CDR2 as SYDVKM. In DNA form, the CDR3 reads TGTGCCAGCAGCACAGGGGGAAGGGGGTTTCCCGGGGAGCTGTTTTTT. It is translated as CASSTGGRGFPGELFF.

Here the CDR3 DNA reads TGCAGCGTCCCAACAGGGGTGAACACTGAAGCTTTCTTT. Translation gives CSVPTGVNTEAFF. This chain uses TRBV29-1 with TRBJ1-1; 7 bases align to TRBD1. The V and J ends lost 6 bases and 0 bases, in that order; junction bases with no gene match: 4. The germline CDR1 and CDR2 sequences are SQVTM and ANQGSEA. The CDR3 extends over 13 amino acids.

The sample holds many counts of this clonotype. The chain carries TRBV6-2 or TRBV6-3 and TRBJ2-2, with 8 bases matching TRBD2. The V gene's germline CDR1 is MNHEY and CDR2 SVGEGT. The CDR3 has 16 residues. J lost 5 bases, V lost 6 bases, and 11 bases had no gene match. DNA of the CDR3: TGTGCCAGCAGCCTACTGGGAGTAGCGGGAACCGGGGAGCTGTTTTTT. Its protein product is CASSLLGVAGTGELFF.

This clonotype was detected ten times or more. V is TRBV7-8 and J is TRBJ2-5; 7 positions agree with TRBD1. The CDR3 is made up of 15 amino acids. Germline loops: CDR1 SGHVS, CDR2 FQNEAQ. V shed 2 bases, J shed 5 bases, and the junction held 8 bases outside the gene matches. This CDR3 is CASSLIPRGQETQYF. DNA of the CDR3: TGTGCCAGCAGCTTAATCCCCAGGGGACAGGAGACCCAGTACTTC.

This clonotype came up many times. CDR3 amino acids: CAWSVLAGMTQYF. The CDR3 DNA sequence: TGTGCCTGGAGTGTACTAGCGGGGATGACCCAGTACTTC. The chain employs TRBV30 and TRBJ2-5, with 10 bases lining up with TRBD2. There are 13 residues in the CDR3. The V gene's germline CDR1 is GTSNPN and CDR2 SVGIG (reference sequence). Trimming at V came to 0 bases and at J to 7 bases, leaving 2 bases not matched to a gene.

This clonotype was recorded only once. The chain uses TRBV6-1 and TRBJ1-2; a weak D match, TRBD1 (6 bases). The CDR3 consists of 14 residues. V gave up 7 bases and J gave up 0 bases, with 12 bases separating them. Germline V gene lookup returns CDR1 MNHNS and CDR2 SASEGT. The CDR3, as DNA: TGTGCCAGCAAAGGACAGAGAGCTAACTATGGCTACACCTTC. Its translation: CASKGQRANYGYTF.

This clonotype came up many times. V is TRBV6-2 or TRBV6-3 and J is TRBJ2-7; D not resolved. Trimming pared 6 bases from V and 4 bases from J, leaving 10 bases between. The CDR3 runs to 12 residues. CDR1 is MNHEY, CDR2 SVGEGT, per germline. CDR3 sequence: CASRRDRYEQYF. In DNA, the CDR3 is TGTGCCAGCAGAAGAGACCGATACGAGCAGTACTTC.

This clonotype came up many times. This rearrangement joins TRBV7-2 to TRBJ2-5; D tentatively reads TRBD1 or TRBD2 (5 bases each). Germline loops: CDR1 SGHTA, CDR2 FQGNSA. The CDR3 spans 13 residues. Trimming removed 8 bases at V and 2 bases at J, with 12 bases between. The DNA for the CDR3 is TGTGCCAGCGGACGAGGGGCTCAAGAGACCCAGTACTTC. Translated: CASGRGAQETQYF.

The chain combines TRBV24-1 with TRBJ2-7; D is perhaps TRBD1 (6 bases). The CDR3 sequence is 13 residues long. V was cut by 7 bases and J by 6 bases, with 15 bases left in between. The germline CDR1 and CDR2 sequences are KGHDR and SFDVKD. DNA of the CDR3: TGTGCCACCAGCCTCCGGTTAGGGGGCGAGCAGTACTTC. As protein: CATSLRLGGEQYF.